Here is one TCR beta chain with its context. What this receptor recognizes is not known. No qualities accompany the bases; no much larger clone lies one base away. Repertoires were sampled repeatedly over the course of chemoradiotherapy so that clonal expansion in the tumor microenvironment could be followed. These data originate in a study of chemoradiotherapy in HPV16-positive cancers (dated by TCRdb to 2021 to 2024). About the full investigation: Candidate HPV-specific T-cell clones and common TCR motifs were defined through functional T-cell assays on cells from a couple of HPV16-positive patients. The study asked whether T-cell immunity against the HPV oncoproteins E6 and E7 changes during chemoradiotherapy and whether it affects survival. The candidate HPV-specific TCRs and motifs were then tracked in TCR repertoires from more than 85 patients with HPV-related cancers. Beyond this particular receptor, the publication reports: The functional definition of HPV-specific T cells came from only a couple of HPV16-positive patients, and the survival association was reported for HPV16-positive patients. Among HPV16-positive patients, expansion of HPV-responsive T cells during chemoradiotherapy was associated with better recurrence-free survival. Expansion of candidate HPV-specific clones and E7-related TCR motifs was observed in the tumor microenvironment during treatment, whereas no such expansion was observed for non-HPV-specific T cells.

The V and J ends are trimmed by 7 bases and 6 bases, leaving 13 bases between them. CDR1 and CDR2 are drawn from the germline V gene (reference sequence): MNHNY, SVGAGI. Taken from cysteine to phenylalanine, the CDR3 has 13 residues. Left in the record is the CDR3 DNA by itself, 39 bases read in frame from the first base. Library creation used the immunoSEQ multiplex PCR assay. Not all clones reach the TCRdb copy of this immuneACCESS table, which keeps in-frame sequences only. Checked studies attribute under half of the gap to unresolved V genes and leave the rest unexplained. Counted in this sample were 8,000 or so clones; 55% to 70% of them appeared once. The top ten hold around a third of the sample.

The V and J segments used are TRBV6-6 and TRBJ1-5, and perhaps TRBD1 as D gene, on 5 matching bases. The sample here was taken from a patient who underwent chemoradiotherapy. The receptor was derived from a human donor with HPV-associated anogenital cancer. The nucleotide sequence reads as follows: TGTGCCAGCAACCCCGGGGGGGGTCAGCCCCAGCATTTT. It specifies CASNPGGGQPQHF.